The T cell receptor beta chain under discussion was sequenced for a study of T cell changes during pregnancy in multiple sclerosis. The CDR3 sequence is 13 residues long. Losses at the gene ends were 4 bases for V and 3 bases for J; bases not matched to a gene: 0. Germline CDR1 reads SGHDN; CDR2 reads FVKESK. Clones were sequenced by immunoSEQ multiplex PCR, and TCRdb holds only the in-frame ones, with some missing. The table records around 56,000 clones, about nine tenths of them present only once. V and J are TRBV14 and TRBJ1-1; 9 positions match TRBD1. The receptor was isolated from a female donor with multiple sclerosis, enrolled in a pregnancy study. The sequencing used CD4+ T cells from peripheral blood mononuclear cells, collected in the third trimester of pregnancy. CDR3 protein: CASSRDRDTEAFF. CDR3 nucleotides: TGTGCCAGCAGCCGGGACAGGGACACTGAAGCTTTCTTT.